This T cell receptor (beta chain) was retrieved from a study of CD8+ T cells in alopecia areata. Study in general: Treated patients swallowed 5 to 10 mg of oral tofacitinib twice daily.

Turning to this clone: Other DNA sequences in the same sample also yield this CDR3.

As the sequencing template, cDNA was produced by extracting RNA and reverse transcribing it. Clones were sequenced by immunoSEQ multiplex PCR, and TCRdb holds only the in-frame ones, with some missing. The data show about 270,000 clones, roughly 63% seen once. Treatment: oral pan-JAK inhibitor, 5-10 mg twice daily. Punch biopsies of lesional scalp, plus peripheral blood, were taken from alopecia areata patients. Germline CDR1 is KGHSH and CDR2 is LQKENI. The V gene lost 2 bases and the J gene lost 0 bases, with 4 bases spanning the gap. The CDR3 is 13 residues long. Here the sequenced sample was CD4+ T cells sorted from blood, taken between weeks 51 and 54, from a patient treated with tofacitinib. This chain uses TRBV18 with TRBJ2-5; no reliable D call. The TCR was taken from a human donor with alopecia areata. CDR3: CASSPTYQETQYF. CDR3 nucleotides: TGTGCCAGCTCACCAACGTACCAAGAGACCCAGTACTTC.